The 5 T cell receptor beta chains below come from one sample, sequenced in a study of T cells in Graves' hyperthyroidism and ophthalmopathy. Amplified regions were TCR beta CDR3 sequences from RNA transcripts. First-round RT-PCR of the TCR CDR3 relied on the HTBI primer set. TCRdb passed the multiplex PCR reads through MiXCR, listing each CDR3 protein once. The table has about 700,000 distinct CDR3 sequences, 12% to 15% seen once. Sequenced: blood. Every receptor here comes from a woman between 18 and 29 years old with Graves' hyperthyroidism.

This clonotype was counted ten times or more. This rearrangement joins TRBV6-1 to TRBJ2-1; 7 bases map to TRBD1. CDR1 and CDR2 from the germline V gene are MNHNS and SASEGT. V was clipped by 11 bases and J by 6 bases; unmatched bases: 10. The CDR3 has 13 residues. CDR3 sequence (DNA): TGTGCCGCCGGGGACAGAGGGGGCAATGAGCAGTTCTTC. This gives the protein CAAGDRGGNEQFF.

V gene TRBV20-1 combines with J gene TRBJ2-1; D not certain. Between the trimmed V and J ends, which lost 0 bases and 10 bases, there was a span of 22 bases. This CDR3 is built from 16 residues. Germline loops: CDR1 DFQATT, CDR2 SNEGSKA (reference sequence). The CDR3 nucleotides read TGCAGTGCTAGAGATCGAACCTCCAGCCCGGCATACGAGCAGTTCTTC. Amino acids: CSARDRTSSPAYEQFF.

This clonotype was seen many times. This chain links TRBV29-1 with TRBJ2-7; no reliable D call. Germline CDR1 reads SQVTM; CDR2 reads ANQGSEA. The CDR3 totals 12 residues. Trimming removed 6 bases from V and 2 bases from J, with 11 bases in between. As DNA, the CDR3 is TGCAGCGTCAGAGTCAGAGCCTACGAGCAGTACTTC. It translates to CSVRVRAYEQYF.

As concerns this clonotype: This sequence may be a read error, since a much larger clone differs from it by one base. The chain joins TRBV27 to TRBJ2-3, with D unresolved. The CDR3 is made up of 15 amino acids. Germline CDR1 is MNHEY and CDR2 is SMNVEV (reference sequence). This chain's CDR3 is CASSFRPYITDTKYF. The DNA for the CDR3 is TGTGCCAGCAGTTTCAGACCCTACATCACAGATACGAAGTATTTT.

This clonotype was observed at least ten times. V and J are TRBV7-8 and TRBJ2-7; TRBD2 matches at 11 bases. CDR1 is SGHVS and CDR2 is FQNEAQ in the germline V gene. CDR3 length: 16 residues. The V and J ends lost 4 bases and 0 bases, in that order; junction bases with no gene match: 5. As DNA, the CDR3 is TGTGCCAGCAGCTCAAGACTAGCGGGAACCTCCTACGAGCAGTACTTC. It translates to CASSSRLAGTSYEQYF. Full variable domain (rest looked up from reference TRBV7-8 and TRBJ2-7): GAGVSQSPRYKVAKRGQDVALRCDPISGHVSLFWYQQALGQGPEFLTYFQNEAQLDKSGLPSDRFFAERPEGSVSTLKIQRTQQEDSAVYLCASSSRLAGTSYEQYFGPGTRLTVT.